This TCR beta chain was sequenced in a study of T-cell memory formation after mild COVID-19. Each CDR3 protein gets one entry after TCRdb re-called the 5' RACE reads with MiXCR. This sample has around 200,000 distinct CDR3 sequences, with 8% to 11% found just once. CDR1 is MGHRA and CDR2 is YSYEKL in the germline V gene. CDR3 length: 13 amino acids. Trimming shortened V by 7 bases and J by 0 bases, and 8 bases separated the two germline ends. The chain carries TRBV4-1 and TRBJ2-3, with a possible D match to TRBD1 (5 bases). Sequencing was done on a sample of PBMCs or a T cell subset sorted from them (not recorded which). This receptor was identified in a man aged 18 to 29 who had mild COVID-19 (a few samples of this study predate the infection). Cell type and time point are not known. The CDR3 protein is CASKGVSTDTQYF. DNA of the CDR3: TGCGCCAGCAAAGGGGTTAGCACAGATACGCAGTATTTT.